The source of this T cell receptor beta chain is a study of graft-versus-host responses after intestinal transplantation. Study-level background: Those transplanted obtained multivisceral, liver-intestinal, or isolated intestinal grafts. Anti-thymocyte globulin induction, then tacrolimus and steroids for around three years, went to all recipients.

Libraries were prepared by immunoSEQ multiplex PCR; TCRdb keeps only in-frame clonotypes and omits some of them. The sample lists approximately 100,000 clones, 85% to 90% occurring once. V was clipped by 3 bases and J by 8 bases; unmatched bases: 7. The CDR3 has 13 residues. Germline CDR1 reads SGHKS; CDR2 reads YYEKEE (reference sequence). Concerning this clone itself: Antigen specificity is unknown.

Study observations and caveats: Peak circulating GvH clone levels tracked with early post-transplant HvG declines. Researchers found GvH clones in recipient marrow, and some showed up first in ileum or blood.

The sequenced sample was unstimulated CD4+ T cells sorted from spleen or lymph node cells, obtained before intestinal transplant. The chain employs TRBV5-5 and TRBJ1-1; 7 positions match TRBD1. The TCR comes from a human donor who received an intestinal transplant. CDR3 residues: CASSSSGQPEAFF. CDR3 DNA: TGTGCCAGCAGCTCGTCGGGACAGCCAGAAGCTTTCTTT.